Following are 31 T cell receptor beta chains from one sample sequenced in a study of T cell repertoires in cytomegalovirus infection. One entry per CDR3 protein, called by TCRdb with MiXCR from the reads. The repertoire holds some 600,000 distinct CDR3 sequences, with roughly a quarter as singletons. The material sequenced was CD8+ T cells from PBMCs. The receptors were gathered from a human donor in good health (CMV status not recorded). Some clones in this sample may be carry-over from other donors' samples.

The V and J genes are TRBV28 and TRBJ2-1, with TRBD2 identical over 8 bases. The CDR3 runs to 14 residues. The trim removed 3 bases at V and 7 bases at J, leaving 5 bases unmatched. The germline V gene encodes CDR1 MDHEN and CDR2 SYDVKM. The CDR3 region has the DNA TGTGCCAGCAGTTTCCGGGGGGGGGTGAATGAGCAGTTCTTC. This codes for CASSFRGGVNEQFF.

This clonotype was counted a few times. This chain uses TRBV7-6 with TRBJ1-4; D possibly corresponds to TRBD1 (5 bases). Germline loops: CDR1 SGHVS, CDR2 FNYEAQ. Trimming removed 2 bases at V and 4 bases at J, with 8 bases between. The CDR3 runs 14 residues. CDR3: CASSLYDSNEKLFF. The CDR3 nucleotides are TGTGCCAGCAGCTTATACGACAGTAATGAAAAACTGTTTTTT.

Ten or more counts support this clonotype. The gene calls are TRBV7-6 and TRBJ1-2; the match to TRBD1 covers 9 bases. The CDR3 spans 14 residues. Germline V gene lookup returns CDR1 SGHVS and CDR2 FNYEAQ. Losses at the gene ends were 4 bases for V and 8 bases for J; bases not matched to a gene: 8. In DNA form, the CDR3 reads TGTGCCAGCAGCTCTCCTGACAGGGGGATCGGCTACACCTTC. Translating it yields CASSSPDRGIGYTF.

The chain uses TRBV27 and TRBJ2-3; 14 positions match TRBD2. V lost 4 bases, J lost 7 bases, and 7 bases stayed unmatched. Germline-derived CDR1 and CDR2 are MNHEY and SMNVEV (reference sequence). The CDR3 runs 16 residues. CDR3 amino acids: CASSSGLAGGYYTQYF. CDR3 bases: TGTGCCAGCAGTTCAGGACTAGCGGGGGGTTACTATACGCAGTATTTT.

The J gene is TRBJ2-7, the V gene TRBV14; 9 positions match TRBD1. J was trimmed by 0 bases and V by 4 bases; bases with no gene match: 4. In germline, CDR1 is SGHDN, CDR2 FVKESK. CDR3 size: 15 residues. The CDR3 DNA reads TGTGCCAGCAGCCTACTACAGGGGGCCTCCTACGAGCAGTACTTC. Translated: CASSLLQGASYEQYF.

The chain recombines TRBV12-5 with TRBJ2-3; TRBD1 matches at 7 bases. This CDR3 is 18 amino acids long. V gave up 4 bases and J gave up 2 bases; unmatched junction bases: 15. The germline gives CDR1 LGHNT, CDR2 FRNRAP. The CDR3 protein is CASGWAPLQGVLTDTQYF. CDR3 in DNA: TGTGCTAGTGGTTGGGCCCCTCTCCAGGGGGTCCTCACAGATACGCAGTATTTT. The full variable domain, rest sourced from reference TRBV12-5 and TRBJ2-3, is DARVTQTPRHKVTEMGQEVTMRCQPILGHNTVFWYRQTMMQGLELLAYFRNRAPLDDSGMPKDRFSAEMPDATLATLKIQPSEPRDSAVYFCASGWAPLQGVLTDTQYFGPGTRLTVL.

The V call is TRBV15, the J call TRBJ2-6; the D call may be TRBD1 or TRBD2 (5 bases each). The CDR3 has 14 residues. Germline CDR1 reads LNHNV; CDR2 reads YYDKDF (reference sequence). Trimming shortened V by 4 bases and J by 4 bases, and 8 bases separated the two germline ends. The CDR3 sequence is CATSTGTGANVLTF. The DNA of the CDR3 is TGTGCCACCAGCACTGGGACGGGGGCCAACGTCCTGACTTTC.

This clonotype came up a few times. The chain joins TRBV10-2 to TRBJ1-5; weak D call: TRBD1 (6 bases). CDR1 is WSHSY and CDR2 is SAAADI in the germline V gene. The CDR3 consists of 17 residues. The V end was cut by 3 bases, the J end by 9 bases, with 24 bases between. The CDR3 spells CASSDRWSDGRGSPQHF. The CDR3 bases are TGCGCCAGCAGTGATCGTTGGAGTGATGGCAGGGGATCGCCCCAGCATTTT.

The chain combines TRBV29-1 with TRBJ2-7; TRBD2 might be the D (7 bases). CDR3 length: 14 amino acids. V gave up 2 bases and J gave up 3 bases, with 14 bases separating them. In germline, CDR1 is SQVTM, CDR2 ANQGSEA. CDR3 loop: CSVESGEGVYEQYF. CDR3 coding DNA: TGCAGCGTTGAAAGCGGGGAGGGGGTCTACGAGCAGTACTTC.

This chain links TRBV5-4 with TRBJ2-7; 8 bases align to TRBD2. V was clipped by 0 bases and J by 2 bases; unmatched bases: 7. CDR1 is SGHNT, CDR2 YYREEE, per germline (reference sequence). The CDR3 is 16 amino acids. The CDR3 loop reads CASSLAGGGPPYEQYV. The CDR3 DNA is TGTGCCAGCAGCTTGGCCGGCGGGGGGCCCCCCTACGAGCAGTACGTC.

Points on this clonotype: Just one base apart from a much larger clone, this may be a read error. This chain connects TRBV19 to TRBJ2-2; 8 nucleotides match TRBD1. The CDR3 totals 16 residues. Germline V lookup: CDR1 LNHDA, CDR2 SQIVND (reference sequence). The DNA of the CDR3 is TGTGCCAGTAGTATAGCAGGGGGCCTGAACACCGGGGAGCCGTTTTTT. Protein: CASSIAGGLNTGEPFF.

CDR3 region: CASSYGAGQETQYF. The CDR3 bases are TGTGCCAGCAGTTACGGAGCGGGCCAAGAGACCCAGTACTTC. The rearrangement uses TRBV6-5 and TRBJ2-5, with D perhaps TRBD2 (6 bases). The germline gives CDR1 MNHEY, CDR2 SVGAGI. The germline V and J ends were trimmed by 2 bases and 1 base, with 8 bases remaining between them. The CDR3 consists of 14 residues.

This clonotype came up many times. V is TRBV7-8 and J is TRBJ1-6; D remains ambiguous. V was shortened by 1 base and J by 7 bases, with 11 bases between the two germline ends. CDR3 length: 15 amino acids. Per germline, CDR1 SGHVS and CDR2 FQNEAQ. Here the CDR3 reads CASSLEVSGNSPLHF. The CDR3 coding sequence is TGTGCCAGCAGCTTAGAGGTCTCTGGGAATTCACCCCTCCACTTT.

The CDR3 DNA reads TGTGCCACCAGTGATTTGACCGGGGACAGGGTTAACACCGGGGAGCTGTTTTTT. It yields the protein CATSDLTGDRVNTGELFF. The genes are TRBV24-1 and TRBJ2-2; TRBD1 matches 9 bases. Germline CDR1 is KGHDR and CDR2 is SFDVKD. The CDR3 covers 18 residues. V was clipped by 0 bases and J by 2 bases; unmatched bases: 6.

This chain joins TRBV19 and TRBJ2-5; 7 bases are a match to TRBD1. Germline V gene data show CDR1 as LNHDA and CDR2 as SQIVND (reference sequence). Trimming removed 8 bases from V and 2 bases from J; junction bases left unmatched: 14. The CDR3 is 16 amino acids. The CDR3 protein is CASAFVRGNVQETQYF. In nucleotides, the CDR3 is TGTGCCAGTGCTTTTGTCAGGGGGAACGTTCAAGAGACCCAGTACTTC. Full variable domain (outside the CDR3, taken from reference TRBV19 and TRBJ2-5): DGGITQSPKYLFRKEGQNVTLSCEQNLNHDAMYWYRQDPGQGLRLIYYSQIVNDFQKGDIAEGYSVSREKKESFPLTVTSAQKNPTAFYLCASAFVRGNVQETQYFGPGTRLLVL.

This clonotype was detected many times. CDR3 nucleotides: TGTGCCAGCAGCCGTACTAGCGGGGGGGATTGGACCGGGGAGCTGTTTTTT. Protein product: CASSRTSGGDWTGELFF. The chain employs TRBV6-5 and TRBJ2-2; 13 nucleotides match TRBD2. The CDR3 extends over 17 amino acids. Germline V gene sequence: CDR1 MNHEY, CDR2 SVGAGI. V shed 6 bases and J 5 bases; nucleotides not matched to a gene: 9.

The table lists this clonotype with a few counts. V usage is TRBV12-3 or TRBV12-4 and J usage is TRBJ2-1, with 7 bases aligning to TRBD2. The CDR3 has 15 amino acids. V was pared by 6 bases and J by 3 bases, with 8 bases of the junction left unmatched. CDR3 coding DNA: TGTGCCAGCAGCCGGCTAGCGGAGATCTACAATGAGCAGTTCTTC. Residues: CASSRLAEIYNEQFF.

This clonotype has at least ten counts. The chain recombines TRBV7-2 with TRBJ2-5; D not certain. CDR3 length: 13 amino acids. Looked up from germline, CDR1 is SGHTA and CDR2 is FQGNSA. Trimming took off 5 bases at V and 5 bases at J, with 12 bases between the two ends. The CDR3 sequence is CASSPPGRETQYF. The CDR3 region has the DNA TGTGCCAGCAGCCCTCCCGGGCGGGAGACCCAGTACTTC.

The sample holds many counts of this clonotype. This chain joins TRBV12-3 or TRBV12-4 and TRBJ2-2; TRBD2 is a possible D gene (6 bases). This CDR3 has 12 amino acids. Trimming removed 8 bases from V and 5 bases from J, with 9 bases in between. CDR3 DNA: TGTGCCAGCTCGGGGGAGACCGGGGAGCTGTTTTTT. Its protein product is CASSGETGELFF.

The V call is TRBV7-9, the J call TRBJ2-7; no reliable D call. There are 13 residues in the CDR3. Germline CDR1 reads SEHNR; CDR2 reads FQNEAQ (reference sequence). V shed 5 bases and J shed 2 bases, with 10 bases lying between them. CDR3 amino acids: CASSPPPAYEQYV. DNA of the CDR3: TGTGCCAGCAGCCCCCCGCCGGCCTACGAGCAGTACGTC.

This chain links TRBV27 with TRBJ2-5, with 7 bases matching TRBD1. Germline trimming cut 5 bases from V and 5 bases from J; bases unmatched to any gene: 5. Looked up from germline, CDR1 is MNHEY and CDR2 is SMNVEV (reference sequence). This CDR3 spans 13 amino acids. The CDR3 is CASSQTTGETQYF. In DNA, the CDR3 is TGTGCCAGCAGTCAAACGACAGGGGAGACCCAGTACTTC.

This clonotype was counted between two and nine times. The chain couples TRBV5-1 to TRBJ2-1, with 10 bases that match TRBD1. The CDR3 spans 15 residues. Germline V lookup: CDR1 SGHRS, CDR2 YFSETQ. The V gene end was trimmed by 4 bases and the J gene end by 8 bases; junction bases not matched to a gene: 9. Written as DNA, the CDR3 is TGCGCCAGCAGCCCCACCCAGACAGGGGGCGATGAGCAGTTCTTC. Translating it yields CASSPTQTGGDEQFF.

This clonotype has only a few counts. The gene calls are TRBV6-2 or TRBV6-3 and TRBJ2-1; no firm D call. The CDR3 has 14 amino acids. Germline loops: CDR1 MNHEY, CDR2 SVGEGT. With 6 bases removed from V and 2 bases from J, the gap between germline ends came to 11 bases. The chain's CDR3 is CASSPTATYNEQFF. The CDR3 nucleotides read TGTGCCAGCAGCCCCACGGCTACCTACAATGAGCAGTTCTTC.

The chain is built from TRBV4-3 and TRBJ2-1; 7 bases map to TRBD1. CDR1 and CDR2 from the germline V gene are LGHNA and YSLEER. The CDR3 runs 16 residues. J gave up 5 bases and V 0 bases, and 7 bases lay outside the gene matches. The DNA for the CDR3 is TGCGCCAGCAGCCAAGAGGGCAGGGGGAGACACAATGAGCAGTTCTTC. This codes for CASSQEGRGRHNEQFF.

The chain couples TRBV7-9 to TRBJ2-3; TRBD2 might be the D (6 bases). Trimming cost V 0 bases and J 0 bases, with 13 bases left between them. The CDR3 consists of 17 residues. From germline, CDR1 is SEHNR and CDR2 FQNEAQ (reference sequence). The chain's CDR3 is CASSLALGGKSTDTQYF. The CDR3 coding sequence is TGTGCCAGCAGCTTAGCGCTAGGAGGGAAAAGCACAGATACGCAGTATTTT.

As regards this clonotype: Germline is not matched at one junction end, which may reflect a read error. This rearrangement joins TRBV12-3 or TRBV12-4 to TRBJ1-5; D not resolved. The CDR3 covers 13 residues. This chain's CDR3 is CTSSFRQEWPQHF. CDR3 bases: TGTACCAGCAGTTTCCGGCAGGAGTGGCCCCAGCATTTT.

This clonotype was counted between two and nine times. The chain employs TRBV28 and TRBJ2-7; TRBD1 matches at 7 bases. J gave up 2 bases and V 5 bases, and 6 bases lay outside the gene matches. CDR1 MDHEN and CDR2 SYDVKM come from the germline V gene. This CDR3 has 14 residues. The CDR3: CASSEDRIPYEQYF. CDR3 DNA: TGTGCCAGCAGTGAGGACAGGATCCCCTACGAGCAGTACTTC.

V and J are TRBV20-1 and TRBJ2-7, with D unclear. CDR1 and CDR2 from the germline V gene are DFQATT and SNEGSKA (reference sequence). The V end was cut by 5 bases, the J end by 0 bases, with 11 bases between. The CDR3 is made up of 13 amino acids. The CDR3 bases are TGCAGTGCTGCCTCCCTTAGCTCCTACGAGCAGTACGTC. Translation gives CSAASLSSYEQYV.

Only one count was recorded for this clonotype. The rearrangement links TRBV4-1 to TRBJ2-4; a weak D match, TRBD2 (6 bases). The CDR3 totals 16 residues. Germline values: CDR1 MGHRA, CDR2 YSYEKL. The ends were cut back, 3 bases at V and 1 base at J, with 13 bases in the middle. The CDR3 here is CASSHSERAAKNIQYF. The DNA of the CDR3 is TGCGCCAGCAGCCACTCCGAGCGGGCCGCCAAAAACATTCAGTACTTC.

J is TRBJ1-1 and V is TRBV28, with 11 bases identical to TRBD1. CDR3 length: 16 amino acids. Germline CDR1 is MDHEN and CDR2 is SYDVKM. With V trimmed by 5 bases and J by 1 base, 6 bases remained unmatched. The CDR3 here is CASSHWDRGANTEAFF. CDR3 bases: TGTGCCAGCAGTCACTGGGACAGGGGGGCGAACACTGAAGCTTTCTTT.

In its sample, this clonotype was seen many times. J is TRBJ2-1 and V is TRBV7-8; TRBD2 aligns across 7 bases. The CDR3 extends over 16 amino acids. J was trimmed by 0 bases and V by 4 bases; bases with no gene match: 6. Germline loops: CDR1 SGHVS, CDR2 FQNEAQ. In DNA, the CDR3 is TGTGCCAGCAGCTCCGCCCGGGGGGTCTCCTACAATGAGCAGTTCTTC. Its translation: CASSSARGVSYNEQFF.